This T cell receptor beta chain was profiled in a study of T cell responses to AZD1222 COVID-19 vaccine. The overall study: Second-dose intervals near 4 or 12 weeks were combined. Study results and limitations: Repertoire sampling occurred only after the peak T cell response. Baseline testing showed seropositivity in only a handful of AZD1222 recipients.

Sequencing used immunoSEQ multiplex PCR; TCRdb keeps in-frame clones, though not all of them. The sample lists 120,000 or so clones; more than 75% were seen once. Trimming took off 3 bases at V and 13 bases at J, with 18 bases between the two ends. CDR1 SGHAT and CDR2 FQNNGV come from the germline V gene. The CDR3 runs to 14 residues. As concerns this clone: Its antigen is not known.

V and J are TRBV11-2 and TRBJ1-4; TRBD1 might be the D (6 bases). This clonotype was obtained from an adult in good health. Sequencing was performed on peripheral blood, taken on day 0 of AZD1222 vaccination. The CDR3 sequence: CASSFYRERGGLFF. The CDR3, as DNA: TGTGCCAGCAGCTTCTACAGGGAAAGAGGCGGACTGTTTTTT.